This T cell receptor beta chain was identified during a study of CDR3 diversity in severe acne. This clonotype has just a few counts. TCRdb re-called the PCR reads through MiXCR, storing one row per CDR3 protein. The sample yields some 84,000 distinct CDR3 sequences, around 50% seen once. The V and J ends lost 5 bases and 8 bases, in that order; junction bases with no gene match: 9. Germline loops: CDR1 SGHNT, CDR2 YYREEE (reference sequence). The CDR3 totals 14 residues. The rearrangement links TRBV5-4 to TRBJ1-4, with 7 bases identical to TRBD1. The sample comprised blood. The TCR was taken from a male donor in good health, without acne. The CDR3 DNA reads TGTGCCAGCAGTGAAGCAGGGGGGGCGGAAAAACTGTTTTTT. Amino acid sequence: CASSEAGGAEKLFF.